This entry features one T cell receptor beta chain sequence. The target antigen is unknown. An amount of RNA that ranged from about 0.45 to 1 ug was reverse transcribed with random hexamers. TCRdb re-called the immunoSEQ multiplex PCR reads with MiXCR, one entry per CDR3 protein. Among more than 130,000 distinct CDR3 sequences listed, approximately 93% were seen once. These data come from a study of CD8 T cells in Susac syndrome. The study, taken as a whole, reports: Individuals included in the TCR sequencing and HLA analysis were acknowledged by the study to be relatively few in number.

V lost 5 bases, J lost 10 bases, and 18 bases lay in between. This CDR3 region has 14 residues. Germline CDR1 SGHVS, CDR2 FQNEAQ. Negative isolation was used for CD8+ and CD4+ T cells, and FACS enrichment was applied to TEMRA cells. The receptor was derived from a human donor in good health. The sample was CD8+ T cells from PBMCs. The chain is built from TRBV7-8 and TRBJ2-4; D perhaps matches TRBD1 (7 bases). The CDR3 DNA reads as TGTGCCAGCAGCCAGGTAACAGGGGAGGAGATTCAGTACTTC. Protein product: CASSQVTGEEIQYF.